The 23 T cell receptor beta chains below come from one sample, sequenced in a study of blood T cell repertoires in COVID-19. This table comes from immunoSEQ multiplex PCR, and its TCRdb copy is limited to in-frame clones, with some not included. This sample has about 200,000 clones, with over 60% found just once. Specimen: peripheral blood. The receptor set was obtained from a woman aged 65 to 85 with acute or convalescent COVID-19.

This sequence joins TRBV28 and TRBJ1-4; D remains ambiguous. The V gene lost 6 bases and the J gene lost 7 bases, with 12 bases spanning the gap. The germline V gene encodes CDR1 MDHEN and CDR2 SYDVKM. This CDR3 spans 13 amino acids. CDR3 in DNA: TGTGCCAGCAGACCCGGCTCGGGTGAAAAACTGTTTTTT. Protein product: CASRPGSGEKLFF.

The chain couples TRBV7-6 to TRBJ2-2, with 7 bases lining up with TRBD2. Germline values: CDR1 SGHVS, CDR2 FNYEAQ. The CDR3 totals 16 residues. J lost 6 bases, V lost 1 base, and 8 bases had no gene match. The CDR3 region is CASSLVIGTTPGELFF. The CDR3 region has the DNA TGTGCCAGCAGCTTAGTAATTGGGACTACGCCCGGGGAGCTGTTTTTT.

This clone showed up just a few times. V and J are TRBV28 and TRBJ1-1, with 7 bases aligning to TRBD1. Germline V gene data show CDR1 as MDHEN and CDR2 as SYDVKM. With V trimmed by 6 bases and J by 4 bases, 14 bases remained unmatched. The CDR3 extends over 16 amino acids. CDR3 DNA sequence: TGTGCCAGCAGGAGGGACAGAGTCAGTGGGGGCACTGAAGCTTTCTTT. This sequence encodes CASRRDRVSGGTEAFF.

The gene calls are TRBV10-2 and TRBJ2-3; the match to TRBD2 covers 8 bases. Trimming removed 10 bases from V and 2 bases from J; junction bases left unmatched: 8. Germline CDR1 is WSHSY and CDR2 is SAAADI. The CDR3 runs to 14 residues. Here the CDR3 DNA reads TGCGCCACCCGAGCGGGGGCTAACACAGATACGCAGTATTTT. It codes for CATRAGANTDTQYF.

The chain has TRBV5-5 and TRBJ2-7; D is unclear. This CDR3 has 15 residues. The germline CDR1 and CDR2 sequences are SGHKS and YYEKEE (reference sequence). Trimming shortened V by 4 bases and J by 4 bases, and 18 bases separated the two germline ends. CDR3 coding DNA: TGTGCCAGCAGCCTTGGGCCCAGCAACGAATACGAGCAGTACTTC. Its protein is CASSLGPSNEYEQYF.

J is TRBJ1-2 and V is TRBV10-3, with TRBD1 matching over 7 bases. The ends lost 8 bases at V and 8 bases at J; junction bases unmatched: 8. The CDR3 loop spans 12 amino acids. The germline V gene encodes CDR1 ENHRY and CDR2 SYGVKD. CDR3: CAIGAGGLGYTF. The CDR3 bases are TGTGCCATCGGTGCAGGGGGTTTAGGCTACACCTTC.

The chain employs TRBV29-1 and TRBJ2-1; the D is unclear. Germline V CDR1 and CDR2: SQVTM, ANQGSEA. Trimming took off 7 bases at V and 0 bases at J, with 10 bases between the two ends. The CDR3 is 13 amino acids. The chain's CDR3 is CSADSRSYNEQFF. CDR3 nucleotides: TGCAGCGCCGACTCTCGCTCCTACAATGAGCAGTTCTTC.

The chain carries TRBV3-1 (or the pseudogene TRBV3-2) and TRBJ1-3; TRBD1 agrees at 7 bases. Germline V gene data show CDR1 as LGHDT and CDR2 as YNNKEL (reference sequence). The CDR3 spans 16 residues. Trimming took 6 bases from V and 4 from J; bases not matched to a gene: 12. The CDR3: CASSRPTGTVGNTIYF. Written as DNA, the CDR3 is TGTGCCAGCAGTCGACCAACCGGGACAGTGGGAAACACCATATATTTT.

The chain joins TRBV5-5 to TRBJ1-5; D is unclear. V lost 3 bases to trimming and J lost 4 bases, with 11 bases between them. The CDR3 runs 14 residues. From germline, CDR1 is SGHKS and CDR2 YYEKEE (reference sequence). The CDR3 DNA reads TGTGCCAGCAGCTCTAGTCACTCTAATCAGCCCCAGCATTTT. Translation gives CASSSSHSNQPQHF.

The DNA of the CDR3 is TGTGCCAGCAGCTGGACTAGCACGGACATTCAGTACTTC. Its protein product is CASSWTSTDIQYF. The rearrangement joins TRBV5-6 to TRBJ2-4; 8 positions agree with TRBD2. Germline CDR1 SGHDT, CDR2 YYEEEE. V gave up 3 bases and J gave up 8 bases; unmatched junction bases: 4. The CDR3 consists of 13 residues.

V usage is TRBV29-1 and J usage is TRBJ2-1; TRBD2 matches at 13 bases. The V gene's germline CDR1 is SQVTM and CDR2 ANQGSEA. The CDR3 runs 14 residues. V gave up 7 bases and J gave up 6 bases; unmatched junction bases: 6. The CDR3 DNA reads TGCAGCGCAGGAGGACTAGCGGGAGTCAATGAGCAGTTCTTC. Translation gives CSAGGLAGVNEQFF.

This clone was seen only once. This sequence joins TRBV16 and TRBJ1-1; no reliable D call. Germline V gene data show CDR1 as KGHSY and CDR2 as FQNENV. Trimming left V 3 bases short and J 5 bases short, with 13 bases between. The CDR3 runs 14 residues. CDR3 sequence reads: CASSHEAGGTEAFF. Written as DNA, the CDR3 is TGTGCCAGCAGCCATGAGGCAGGAGGAACTGAAGCTTTCTTT.

This clone was recorded only once. This chain connects TRBV3-1 (or the pseudogene TRBV3-2) to TRBJ2-7, with 9 bases identical to TRBD2. V was clipped by 3 bases and J by 4 bases; unmatched bases: 4. Germline V gene lookup returns CDR1 LGHDT and CDR2 YNNKEL (reference sequence). CDR3 length: 14 residues. The CDR3 DNA reads as TGTGCCAGCAGCCAGAATAGCGGGAGTTACGAGCAGTACTTC. Translated: CASSQNSGSYEQYF.

The genes are TRBV19 and TRBJ2-5, with D tentatively TRBD2 (6 bases). CDR3 length: 16 amino acids. Trimming removed 1 base from V and 2 bases from J, with 14 bases in between. CDR1 is LNHDA, CDR2 SQIVND, per germline (reference sequence). The CDR3 DNA is TGTGCCAGTAGTATAGTTCGCGGGACCAAACAAGAGACCCAGTACTTC. Encoded protein: CASSIVRGTKQETQYF.

The chain combines TRBV13 with TRBJ2-1; TRBD2 is a possible D gene (5 bases). Germline loops: CDR1 PRHDT, CDR2 FYEKMQ (reference sequence). Trimming stripped 2 bases from V and 1 base from J, with 15 bases between. This CDR3 comprises 17 residues. The chain's CDR3 is CASSLWGSSGSYNEQFF. In DNA form, the CDR3 reads TGTGCCAGCAGCTTATGGGGAAGCAGCGGTTCCTACAATGAGCAGTTCTTC.

This chain uses TRBV6-4 with TRBJ2-1, with TRBD1 identical over 9 bases. CDR1 is MRHNA, CDR2 SNTAGT, per germline. The V segment lost 4 bases and the J segment 8 bases; nucleotides outside the gene matches: 9. This CDR3 spans 15 amino acids. CDR3 sequence: CASSADRGGGYEQFF. In DNA form, the CDR3 reads TGTGCCAGCAGTGCGGACAGGGGAGGAGGCTATGAGCAGTTCTTC.

The J gene is TRBJ2-7, the V gene TRBV11-2, with a tentative D call TRBD1 (5 bases). Germline V CDR1 and CDR2: SGHAT, FQNNGV. Between the trimmed V and J ends, which lost 7 bases and 0 bases, there was a span of 10 bases. This CDR3 is built from 13 residues. This chain's CDR3 is CASTDRGSYEQYF. CDR3 in DNA: TGTGCCAGCACCGACAGAGGCTCCTACGAGCAGTACTTC.

This clone was observed a few times. This chain connects TRBV24-1 to TRBJ1-1, with a possible D match to TRBD1 (5 bases). The germline V gene encodes CDR1 KGHDR and CDR2 SFDVKD. The germline V and J ends were trimmed by 10 bases and 5 bases, with 22 bases remaining between them. The CDR3 consists of 15 residues. This chain's CDR3 is CATMGGGAGGTEAFF. Here the CDR3 DNA reads TGTGCCACTATGGGAGGCGGAGCCGGGGGAACTGAAGCTTTCTTT.

CDR3 residues: CASSQGRGFSSTDTQYF. The CDR3 DNA follows: TGTGCCAGCAGCCAAGGACGGGGTTTCTCTAGCACAGATACGCAGTATTTT. The chain couples TRBV3-1 (or the pseudogene TRBV3-2) to TRBJ2-3; the D gene is possibly TRBD2 (5 bases). With 1 base removed from V and 0 bases from J, the gap between germline ends came to 14 bases. This CDR3 has 17 residues. Per the germline V gene, CDR1 is LGHDT and CDR2 is YNNKEL (reference sequence).

CDR3 amino acids: CASSIGASVSNEQFF. As DNA, the CDR3 is TGTGCCAGTAGTATCGGCGCTAGTGTAAGCAATGAGCAGTTCTTC. V is TRBV19 and J is TRBJ2-1; no clear D. The CDR3 is 15 amino acids. CDR1 is LNHDA and CDR2 is SQIVND in the germline V gene (reference sequence). Trimming removed 3 bases at V and 6 bases at J, with 15 bases between.

The table lists this clone with a count of one. This rearrangement joins TRBV24-1 to TRBJ2-1, with D possibly TRBD2 on 6 matching bases. Trimming shortened V by 4 bases and J by 1 base, and 13 bases separated the two germline ends. The CDR3 consists of 16 residues. The germline V gene encodes CDR1 KGHDR and CDR2 SFDVKD. CDR3 amino acids: CATSDPLAPSYNEQFF. The DNA for the CDR3 is TGTGCCACCAGTGACCCTCTAGCGCCTTCCTACAATGAGCAGTTCTTC.

The DNA for the CDR3 is TGTGCCAGCAGCCGGGGGGTGGCCAAAAACATTCAGTACTTC. It codes for CASSRGVAKNIQYF. The V gene is TRBV9, the J gene TRBJ2-4; 7 bases fit TRBD2. The germline V gene has CDR1 SGDLS and CDR2 YYNGEE. The junction had 2 bases not matched to a gene; V was cut back by 4 bases and J by 1 base. This CDR3 has 14 residues.

The rearrangement uses TRBV7-9 and TRBJ2-3, with 8 bases matching TRBD1. The CDR3 contains 11 residues. The trim removed 5 bases at V and 13 bases at J, leaving 5 bases unmatched. The germline V gene encodes CDR1 SEHNR and CDR2 FQNEAQ (reference sequence). The CDR3 loop reads CASSTPGQEYF. The CDR3 DNA follows: TGTGCCAGCAGCACGCCGGGACAGGAGTATTTT.